These 2 T cell receptor beta chains originate from one sample sequenced in a study of radiotherapy plus CTLA-4 blockade in lung cancer. Clones were read by immunoSEQ multiplex PCR, and TCRdb kept only the in-frame ones, dropping some. The data contain tens of thousands of clones, about 87% of them singletons. The input for sequencing was peripheral blood, taken from a patient treated with radiotherapy plus ipilimumab. These receptors were collected from a human donor with non-small cell lung cancer who had stable disease on radiotherapy plus ipilimumab.

The V call is TRBV7-9, the J call TRBJ2-1; D is unresolved. Germline assignment: CDR1 SEHNR and CDR2 FQNEAQ (reference sequence). This CDR3 is 15 amino acids long. V gave up 1 base and J gave up 6 bases, with 13 bases separating them. CDR3 region: CASSLDATQFNEQFF. For the CDR3, the DNA is TGTGCCAGCAGCTTAGATGCAACCCAGTTCAATGAGCAGTTCTTC.

The chain uses TRBV6-1 and TRBJ1-4, with 10 nucleotides matching TRBD1. The CDR3 contains 15 residues. Germline values: CDR1 MNHNS, CDR2 SASEGT. V shed 8 bases and J 8 bases; nucleotides not matched to a gene: 11. CDR3 loop: CASQAAGTGEEKLFF. The CDR3 nucleotides are TGTGCCAGCCAAGCCGCCGGGACAGGGGAAGAAAAACTGTTTTTT.